This entry describes one T cell receptor beta chain. What it recognizes is unknown. TCRdb used MiXCR to reprocess the 5' RACE reads, holding one entry per CDR3 protein. The data hold about 610,000 distinct CDR3 sequences, with 17% observed a single time. The sample is drawn from a study of T-cell memory formation after mild COVID-19. Findings of the study overall: Among clones contracting day 15 to 85, CD4/CD8 was balanced, whereas later expanders leaned CD4+. That cross-reactive memory joined was suggested by some responding clones appearing in pre-infection memory.

The V gene's germline CDR1 is SGHTA and CDR2 FQGTGA. V lost 2 bases to trimming and J lost 1 base, with 8 bases between them. The CDR3 spans 14 residues. The chain couples TRBV7-3 to TRBJ1-1; D is unresolved. The sequenced material came from PBMCs or a T cell subset sorted from them (not recorded which). The receptor comes from an adult woman who had mild COVID-19 (a few samples of this study predate the infection). Cell type and time point are not known. The CDR3, as DNA: TGTGCCAGCAGCTTATACGGGCAGAACACTGAAGCTTTCTTT. Translating it yields CASSLYGQNTEAFF. Supplemented by reference TRBV7-3 and TRBJ1-1, the full variable domain reads GAGVSQTPSNKVTEKGKYVELRCDPISGHTALYWYRQSLGQGPEFLIYFQGTGAADDSGLPNDRFFAVRPEGSVSTLKIQRTERGDSAVYLCASSLYGQNTEAFFGQGTRLTVV.